This is a list of T cell receptor beta chains from one sample in a study of breast tumors, draining lymph nodes, adjacent tissues. TCRdb processed the multiplex PCR reads anew with MiXCR; each CDR3 protein has one entry. The data contain 150,000 to 200,000 distinct CDR3 sequences, approximately 30% of them singletons. The sample was axillary lymph node tissue. These receptors were obtained from a female donor with breast cancer. Some clones in this sample may be carry-over from other donors' samples. The CDR3 runs from the conserved cysteine through the conserved F or W. Each record gives: D gene, clone size, J gene, V gene, CDR3 protein, CDR3 DNA. D genes are given only for firm matches. Rows give clone size only sometimes, using once, few, many, or a class for an expanded clone.

TRBD2	NA	TRBJ2-5	TRBV2	CASTTSGALFQETQYF	TGTGCCAGCACGACTAGCGGGGCCCTCTTCCAAGAGACCCAGTACTTC
TRBD2	NA	TRBJ2-5	TRBV11-3	CASSLRLAALQRTQYF	TGTGCCAGCAGCTTACGACTAGCGGCCCTCCAAAGGACCCAGTACTTC
NA	many	TRBJ2-2	TRBV12-3/TRBV12-4	CASRNTGELFF	TGTGCCAGCAGAAACACCGGGGAGCTGTTTTTT
TRBD1	NA	TRBJ1-3	TRBV4-1	CASSRDRGANPVGNTIYF	TGCGCCAGCAGCCGGGACAGGGGGGCGAATCCAGTGGGAAACACCATATATTTT
TRBD2	NA	TRBJ2-7	TRBV9	CASSVGGGAFDEQYF	TGTGCCAGCAGCGTAGGCGGGGGGGCCTTCGACGAGCAGTACTTC
NA	NA	TRBJ2-6	TRBV3-1	CASSPQGPGWSGANALTF	TGTGCCAGCAGCCCGCAGGGGCCAGGGTGGTCTGGGGCCAACGCCCTGACTTTC
NA	many	TRBJ2-7	TRBV11-3	CASSLLGPGMYEQYF	TGTGCCAGCAGCTTACTGGGGCCAGGGATGTACGAGCAGTACTTC
NA	NA	TRBJ1-3	TRBV29-1	CSVLSGELAVDGNTIYF	TGCAGCGTTCTAAGCGGGGAGCTGGCAGTCGATGGAAACACCATATATTTT
NA	NA	TRBJ2-5	TRBV2	CASSQGQETQYF	TGTGCCAGCTCGCAGGGCCAAGAGACCCAGTACTTC
NA	many	TRBJ2-7	TRBV7-8	CASTLGPLGDEQYF	TGTGCCAGCACCCTGGGTCCGCTCGGGGACGAGCAGTACTTC
NA	NA	TRBJ2-3	TRBV20-1	CSARGGREITDTRYF	TGCAGTGCTAGAGGGGGGCGGGAGATTACAGATACGCGGTATTTT
TRBD1	many	TRBJ1-2	TRBV5-1	CASSLGQGIGGYTF	TGCGCCAGCAGCTTGGGACAGGGCATAGGGGGCTACACCTTC
TRBD1	many	TRBJ1-2	TRBV28	CASRQGYGYTF	TGTGCCAGCAGACAGGGGTATGGCTACACCTTC
TRBD2	NA	TRBJ2-2	TRBV29-1	CSVEGGAGGTGELFF	TGCAGCGTTGAAGGGGGAGCGGGAGGCACCGGGGAGCTGTTTTTT
TRBD1	many	TRBJ1-2	TRBV9	CASSTPRDRVGRGYGYTF	TGTGCCAGCAGCACTCCACGGGACAGGGTGGGAAGGGGCTATGGCTACACCTTC
NA	once	TRBJ2-3	TRBV24-1	CATSASEGASPTDTQYF	TGTGCCACCAGTGCTAGTGAAGGGGCCTCACCCACAGATACGCAGTATTTT
TRBD2	NA	TRBJ2-3	TRBV5-6	CASSLGVLAGSTDTQYF	TGTGCCAGCAGCTTGGGTGTGCTAGCGGGTAGCACAGATACGCAGTATTTT
NA	many	TRBJ2-7	TRBV5-1	CASSLGFIESEREYF	TGCGCCAGCAGCTTGGGTTTTATCGAGAGCGAGAGGGAGTACTTC
NA	many	TRBJ2-1	TRBV7-2	CASSPRVHNEQFF	TGTGCCAGCAGCCCTAGAGTTCACAATGAGCAGTTCTTC